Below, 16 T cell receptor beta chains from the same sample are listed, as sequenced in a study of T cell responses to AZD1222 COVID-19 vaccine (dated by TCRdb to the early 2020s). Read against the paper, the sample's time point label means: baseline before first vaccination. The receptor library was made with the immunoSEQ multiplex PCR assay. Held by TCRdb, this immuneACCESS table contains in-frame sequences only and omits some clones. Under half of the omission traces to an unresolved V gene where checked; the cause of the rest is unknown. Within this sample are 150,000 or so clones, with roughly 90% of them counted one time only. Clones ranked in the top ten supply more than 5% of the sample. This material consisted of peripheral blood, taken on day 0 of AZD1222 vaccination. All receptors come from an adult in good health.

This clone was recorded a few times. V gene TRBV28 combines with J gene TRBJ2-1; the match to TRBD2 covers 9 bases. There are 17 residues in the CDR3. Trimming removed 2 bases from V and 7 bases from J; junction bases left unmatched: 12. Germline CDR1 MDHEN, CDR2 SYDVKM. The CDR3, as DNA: TGTGCCAGCAGTTTAGGGGCTAGCGGGACGATCATGAATGAGCAGTTCTTC. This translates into CASSLGASGTIMNEQFF.

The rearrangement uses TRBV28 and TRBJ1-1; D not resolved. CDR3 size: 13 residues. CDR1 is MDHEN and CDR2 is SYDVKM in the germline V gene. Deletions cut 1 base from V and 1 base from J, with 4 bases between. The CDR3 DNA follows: TGTGCCAGCAGTTTATTCCGGAACACTGAAGCTTTCTTT. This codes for CASSLFRNTEAFF.

Written as DNA, the CDR3 is TGTGCCAGCAGTTTCTCCGTAACGGCTAACTATGGCTACACCTTC. Translated, it gives CASSFSVTANYGYTF. V gene TRBV6-2 or TRBV6-3 combines with J gene TRBJ1-2, with D unclear. This CDR3 has 15 amino acids. Germline values: CDR1 MNHEY, CDR2 SVGEGT. V lost 4 bases to trimming and J lost 0 bases, with 12 bases between them.

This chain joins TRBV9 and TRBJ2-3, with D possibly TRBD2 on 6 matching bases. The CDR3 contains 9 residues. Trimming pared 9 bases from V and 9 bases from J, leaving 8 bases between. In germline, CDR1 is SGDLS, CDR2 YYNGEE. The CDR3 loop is CATGETQYF. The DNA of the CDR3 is TGTGCCACGGGGGAGACGCAGTATTTT.

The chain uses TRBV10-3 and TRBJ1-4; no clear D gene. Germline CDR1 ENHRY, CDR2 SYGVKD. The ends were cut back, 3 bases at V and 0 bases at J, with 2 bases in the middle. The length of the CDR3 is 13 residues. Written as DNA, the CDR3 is TGTGCCATCAGTGAAACAACTAATGAAAAACTGTTTTTT. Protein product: CAISETTNEKLFF.

The chain's CDR3 is CASSPRTGHEKLFF. The CDR3 DNA is TGTGCCAGCAGCCCCAGGACAGGGCATGAAAAACTGTTTTTT. The chain uses TRBV5-8 and TRBJ1-4, with 8 bases identical to TRBD1. Trimming cost V 4 bases and J 6 bases; bases outside gene matches: 5. CDR3 length: 14 amino acids. From germline, CDR1 is SGHTS and CDR2 YDEGEE.

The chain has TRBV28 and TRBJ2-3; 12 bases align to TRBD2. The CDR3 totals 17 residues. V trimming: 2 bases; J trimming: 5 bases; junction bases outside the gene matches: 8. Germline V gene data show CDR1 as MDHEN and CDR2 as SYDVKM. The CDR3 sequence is CASSLGFLAGGRDTQYF. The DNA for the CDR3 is TGTGCCAGCAGTTTAGGCTTCCTAGCGGGAGGGAGAGATACGCAGTATTTT. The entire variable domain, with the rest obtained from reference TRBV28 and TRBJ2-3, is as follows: DVKVTQSSRYLVKRTGEKVFLECVQDMDHENMFWYRQDPGLGLRLIYFSYDVKMKEKGDIPEGYSVSREKKERFSLILESASTNQTSMYLCASSLGFLAGGRDTQYFGPGTRLTVL.

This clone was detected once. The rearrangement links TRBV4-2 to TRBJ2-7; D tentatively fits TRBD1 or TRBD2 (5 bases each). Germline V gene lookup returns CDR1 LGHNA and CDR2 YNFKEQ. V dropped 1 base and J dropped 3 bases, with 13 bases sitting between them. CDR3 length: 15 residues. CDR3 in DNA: TGTGCCAGCAGCCAAGCCGGGACCCAGATCTACGAGCAGTACTTC. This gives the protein CASSQAGTQIYEQYF.

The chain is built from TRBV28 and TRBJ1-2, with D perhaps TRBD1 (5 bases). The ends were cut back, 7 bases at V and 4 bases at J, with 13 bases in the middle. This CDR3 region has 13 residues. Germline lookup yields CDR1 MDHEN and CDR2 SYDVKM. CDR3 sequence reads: CASTLDSSYGYTF. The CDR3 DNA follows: TGTGCCAGCACCCTTGACAGTTCCTATGGCTACACCTTC.

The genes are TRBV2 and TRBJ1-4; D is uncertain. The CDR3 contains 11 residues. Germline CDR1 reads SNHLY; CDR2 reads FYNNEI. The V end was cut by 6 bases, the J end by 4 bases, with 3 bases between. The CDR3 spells CASRINEKLFF. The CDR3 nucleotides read TGTGCCAGCAGGATTAATGAAAAACTGTTTTTT.

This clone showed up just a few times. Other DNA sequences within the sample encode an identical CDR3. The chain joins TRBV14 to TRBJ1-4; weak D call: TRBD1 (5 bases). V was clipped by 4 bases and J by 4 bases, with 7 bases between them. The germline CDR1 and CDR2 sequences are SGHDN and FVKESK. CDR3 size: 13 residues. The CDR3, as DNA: TGTGCCAGCAGCCGGGGCCTTAATGAAAAACTGTTTTTT. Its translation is CASSRGLNEKLFF. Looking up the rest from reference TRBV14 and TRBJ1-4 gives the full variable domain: EAGVTQFPSHSVIEKGQTVTLRCDPISGHDNLYWYRRVMGKEIKFLLHFVKESKQDESGMPNNRFLAERTGGTYSTLKVQPAELEDSGVYFCASSRGLNEKLFFGSGTQLSVL.

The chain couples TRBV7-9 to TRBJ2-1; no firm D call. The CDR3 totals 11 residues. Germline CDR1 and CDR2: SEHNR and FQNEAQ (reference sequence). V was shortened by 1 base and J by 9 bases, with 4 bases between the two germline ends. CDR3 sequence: CASSLGVEQFF. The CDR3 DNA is TGTGCCAGCAGCTTAGGGGTTGAGCAGTTCTTC.

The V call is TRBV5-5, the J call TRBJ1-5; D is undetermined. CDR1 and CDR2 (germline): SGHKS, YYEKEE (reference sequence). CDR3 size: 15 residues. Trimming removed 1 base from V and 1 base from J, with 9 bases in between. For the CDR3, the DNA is TGTGCCAGCAGCTTGTGGGGTCAGAGCAATCAGCCCCAGCATTTT. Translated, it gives CASSLWGQSNQPQHF.

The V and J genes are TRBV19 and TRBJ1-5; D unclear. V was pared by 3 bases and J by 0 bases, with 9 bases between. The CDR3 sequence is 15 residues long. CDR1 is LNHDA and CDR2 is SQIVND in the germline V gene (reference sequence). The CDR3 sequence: CASSMGGYSNQPQHF. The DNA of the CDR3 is TGTGCCAGTAGTATGGGCGGCTATAGCAATCAGCCCCAGCATTTT. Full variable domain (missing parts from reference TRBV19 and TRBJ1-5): DGGITQSPKYLFRKEGQNVTLSCEQNLNHDAMYWYRQDPGQGLRLIYYSQIVNDFQKGDIAEGYSVSREKKESFPLTVTSAQKNPTAFYLCASSMGGYSNQPQHFGDGTRLSIL.

CDR3 in DNA: TGTGCCAGCAGTTTATCAGCCCGGTTCCAGAATAGCAATCAGCCCCAGCATTTT. Translated, it gives CASSLSARFQNSNQPQHF. The chain combines TRBV6-2 or TRBV6-3 with TRBJ1-5; no reliable D call. The length of the CDR3 is 18 residues. Germline values: CDR1 MNHEY, CDR2 SVGEGT. Trimming removed 4 bases at V and 0 bases at J, with 19 bases between.

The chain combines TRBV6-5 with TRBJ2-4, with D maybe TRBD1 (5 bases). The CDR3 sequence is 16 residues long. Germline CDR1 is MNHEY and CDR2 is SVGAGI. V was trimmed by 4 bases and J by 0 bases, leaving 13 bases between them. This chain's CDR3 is CASSFGHRSAKNIQYF. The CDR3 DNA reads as TGTGCCAGCAGTTTCGGACATCGATCAGCCAAAAACATTCAGTACTTC.